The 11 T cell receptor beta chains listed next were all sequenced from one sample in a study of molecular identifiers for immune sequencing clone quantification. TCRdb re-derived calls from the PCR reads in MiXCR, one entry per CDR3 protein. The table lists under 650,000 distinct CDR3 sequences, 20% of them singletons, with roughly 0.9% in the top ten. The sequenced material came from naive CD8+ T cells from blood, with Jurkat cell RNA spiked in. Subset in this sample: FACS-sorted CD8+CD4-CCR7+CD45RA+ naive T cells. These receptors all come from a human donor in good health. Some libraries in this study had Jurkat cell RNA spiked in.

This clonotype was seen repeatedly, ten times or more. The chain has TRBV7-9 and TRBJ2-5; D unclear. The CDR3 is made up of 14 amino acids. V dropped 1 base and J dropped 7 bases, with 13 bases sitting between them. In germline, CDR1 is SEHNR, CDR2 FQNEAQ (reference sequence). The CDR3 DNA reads TGTGCCAGCAGCTTAGTCGACGGCTCAGGGACCCAGTACTTC. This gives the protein CASSLVDGSGTQYF.

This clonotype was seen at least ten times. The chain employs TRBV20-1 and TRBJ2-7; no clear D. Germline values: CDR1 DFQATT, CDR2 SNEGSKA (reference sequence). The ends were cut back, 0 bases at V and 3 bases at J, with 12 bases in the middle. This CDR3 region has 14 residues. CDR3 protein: CSAREVGVYYEQYF. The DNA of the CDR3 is TGCAGTGCTAGAGAGGTTGGGGTTTACTACGAGCAGTACTTC.

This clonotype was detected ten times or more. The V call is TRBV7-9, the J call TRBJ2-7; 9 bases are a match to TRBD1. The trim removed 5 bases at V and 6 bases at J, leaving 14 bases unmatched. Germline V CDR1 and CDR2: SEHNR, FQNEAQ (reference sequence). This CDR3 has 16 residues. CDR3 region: CASSPLFGTGIPEQYF. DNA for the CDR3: TGTGCCAGCAGCCCGTTGTTTGGGACAGGGATCCCCGAGCAGTACTTC.

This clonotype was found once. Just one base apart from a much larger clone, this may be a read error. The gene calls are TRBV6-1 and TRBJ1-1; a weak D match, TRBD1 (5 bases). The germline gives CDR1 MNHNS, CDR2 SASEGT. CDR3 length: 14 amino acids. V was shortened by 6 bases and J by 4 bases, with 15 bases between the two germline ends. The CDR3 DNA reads TGTGCCAGCAGAGGCGCTTTAAGGGGCACTGAAGCTTTCTTT. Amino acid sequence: CASRGALRGTEAFF.

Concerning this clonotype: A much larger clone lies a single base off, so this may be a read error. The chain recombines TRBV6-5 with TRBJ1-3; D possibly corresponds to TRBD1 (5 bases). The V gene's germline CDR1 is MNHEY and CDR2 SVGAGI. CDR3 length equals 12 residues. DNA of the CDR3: TGTGCCGGCAGGGATCATCGTTACACCATATATTTT. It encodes CAGRDHRYTIYF.

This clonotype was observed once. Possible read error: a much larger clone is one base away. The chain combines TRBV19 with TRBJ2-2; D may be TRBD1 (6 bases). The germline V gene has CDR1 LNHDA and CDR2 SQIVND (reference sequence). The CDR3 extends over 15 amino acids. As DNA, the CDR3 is TGTGCCAGTAACGAACTCCAGGGGTGGACCGGGGAGCTGTCTTTT. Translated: CASNELQGWTGELSF.

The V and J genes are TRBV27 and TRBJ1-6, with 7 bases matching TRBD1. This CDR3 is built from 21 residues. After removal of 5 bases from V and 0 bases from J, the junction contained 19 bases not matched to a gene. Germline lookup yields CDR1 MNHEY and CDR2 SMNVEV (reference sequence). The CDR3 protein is CASSPEPGTVDLSSYNSPLHF. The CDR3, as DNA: TGTGCCAGCAGTCCCGAGCCCGGGACAGTAGACCTTAGCTCCTATAATTCACCCCTCCACTTT.

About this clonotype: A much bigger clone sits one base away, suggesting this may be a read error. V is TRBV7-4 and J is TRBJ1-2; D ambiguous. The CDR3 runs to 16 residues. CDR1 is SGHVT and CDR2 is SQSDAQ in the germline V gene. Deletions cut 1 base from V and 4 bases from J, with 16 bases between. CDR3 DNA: TGTGCCAGCAGCTTAGAAGTAGAGATGGCTACCTATGGCTACACCTTC. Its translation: CASSLEVEMATYGYTF.

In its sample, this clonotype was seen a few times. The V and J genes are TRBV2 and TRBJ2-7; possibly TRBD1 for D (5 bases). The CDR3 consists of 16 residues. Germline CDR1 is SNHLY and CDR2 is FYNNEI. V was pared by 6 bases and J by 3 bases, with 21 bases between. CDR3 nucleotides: TGTGCCAGCAGCGTACGCAGGGAATTCCCGAGCTACGAGCAGTACTTC. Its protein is CASSVRREFPSYEQYF. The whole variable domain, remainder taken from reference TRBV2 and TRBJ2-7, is EPEVTQTPSHQVTQMGQEVILRCVPISNHLYFYWYRQILGQKVEFLVSFYNNEISEKSEIFDDQFSVERPDGSNFTLKIRSTKLEDSAMYFCASSVRREFPSYEQYFGPGTRLTVT.

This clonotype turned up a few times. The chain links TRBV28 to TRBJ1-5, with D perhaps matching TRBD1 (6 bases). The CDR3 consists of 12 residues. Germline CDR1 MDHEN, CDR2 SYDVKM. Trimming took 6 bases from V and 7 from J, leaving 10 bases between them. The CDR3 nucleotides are TGTGCCAGCAGCGGGGGGGCCCAGCCCCAGCATTTT. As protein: CASSGGAQPQHF.

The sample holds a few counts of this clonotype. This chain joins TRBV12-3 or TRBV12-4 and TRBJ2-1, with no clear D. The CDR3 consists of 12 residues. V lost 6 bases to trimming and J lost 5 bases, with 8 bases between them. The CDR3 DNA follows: TGTGCCAGCAGACCGGATCACAATGAGCAGTTCTTC. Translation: CASRPDHNEQFF.